These T cell receptor beta chains were read from a single sample in a study of OX40 agonist ivuxolimab in advanced cancers. The method was immunoSEQ multiplex PCR; TCRdb's version includes in-frame clones alone and lacks a portion of them. The sample includes some 13,000 clones, more than 75% of them seen just once. Sequenced material: CD4+ or CD8+ T cells sorted from blood, taken in a trial of the OX40 agonist ivuxolimab. All receptors derive from an adult with an advanced solid tumor such as melanoma, head and neck, liver or kidney cancer. CDR3s include the opening cysteine and the closing phenylalanine or tryptophan. Fields, in order: CDR3 DNA, CDR3 protein, D gene, clone size, J gene, V gene. The D gene is left open where the match is weak. The size entry is marked missing in some rows and otherwise reads once, few, many or a size class.

CDR3nt: TGTGCCAGCAGCCTGACGTTGAGGAACACTGAAGCTTTCTTT; CDR3aa: CASSLTLRNTEAFF; d_gene: -; abundance: -; j_gene: TRBJ1-1; v_gene: TRBV7-2
CDR3nt: TGTGCCAGCAGTGAAGGGCTAGGGGACTCCTACGAGCAGTACTTC; CDR3aa: CASSEGLGDSYEQYF; d_gene: -; abundance: -; j_gene: TRBJ2-7; v_gene: TRBV6-1
CDR3nt: TGTGCCAGCAGCCCAGCTACGGGGACTAATCTCAACGAGCAGTACTTC; CDR3aa: CASSPATGTNLNEQYF; d_gene: TRBD2; abundance: -; j_gene: TRBJ2-7; v_gene: TRBV11-2
CDR3nt: TGTGCCAGCAGTGAATTCCCTCGATTTAACTCTGGGGCCAACGTCCTGACTTTC; CDR3aa: CASSEFPRFNSGANVLTF; d_gene: -; abundance: once; j_gene: TRBJ2-6; v_gene: TRBV6-1
CDR3nt: TGTGCCAGCAGCCACCGGGACTACTCCTACGAGCAGTACTTC; CDR3aa: CASSHRDYSYEQYF; d_gene: TRBD2; abundance: once; j_gene: TRBJ2-7; v_gene: TRBV7-9
CDR3nt: TGTGCCAGTAGTGTCGGGGACGGCCTTGGAAAACTGTTTTTT; CDR3aa: CASSVGDGLGKLFF; d_gene: -; abundance: -; j_gene: TRBJ1-4; v_gene: TRBV19
CDR3nt: TGTGCCAGCTCCGAGGACAGGGGGCGAGAGACCCAGTACTTC; CDR3aa: CASSEDRGRETQYF; d_gene: TRBD1; abundance: -; j_gene: TRBJ2-5; v_gene: TRBV7-2
CDR3nt: TGTGCCAGCAGTTTATCGGTAAACCAAGAGACCCAGTACTTC; CDR3aa: CASSLSVNQETQYF; d_gene: -; abundance: once; j_gene: TRBJ2-5; v_gene: TRBV27
CDR3nt: TGTGCCAGCAGCCAACAGGGGGTAGAGACCCAGTACTTC; CDR3aa: CASSQQGVETQYF; d_gene: TRBD1; abundance: -; j_gene: TRBJ2-5; v_gene: TRBV7-2
CDR3nt: TGTGCCAGCAGCTCGGGCAGGGGGCCCCGTAACTATGGCTACACCTTC; CDR3aa: CASSSGRGPRNYGYTF; d_gene: TRBD1; abundance: once; j_gene: TRBJ1-2; v_gene: TRBV13
CDR3nt: TGTGCCAGCAGGGTCAGCGGGGGCGGGTCTGATACGCAGTATTTT; CDR3aa: CASRVSGGGSDTQYF; d_gene: TRBD2; abundance: -; j_gene: TRBJ2-3; v_gene: TRBV27
CDR3nt: TGTGCCAGCAGAAAGGCCGAAGGGGCTAACTATGGCTACACCTTC; CDR3aa: CASRKAEGANYGYTF; d_gene: -; abundance: -; j_gene: TRBJ1-2; v_gene: TRBV2
CDR3nt: TGTGCCAGCAGTTTATCGATCGGGGGCGCTGGGGATTCACCCCTCCACTTT; CDR3aa: CASSLSIGGAGDSPLHF; d_gene: -; abundance: -; j_gene: TRBJ1-6; v_gene: TRBV27
CDR3nt: TGTGCCTGGAGTCACGAGGCCTTTGAGCAGTACTTC; CDR3aa: CAWSHEAFEQYF; d_gene: -; abundance: -; j_gene: TRBJ2-7; v_gene: TRBV30
CDR3nt: TGTGCCAGCAGTCCGGGGGGACGTGAAAAACTGTTTTTT; CDR3aa: CASSPGGREKLFF; d_gene: -; abundance: -; j_gene: TRBJ1-4; v_gene: TRBV6-1
CDR3nt: TGCGCCAGCAGCACCGGGACAGGGGGAATGGCTGGCTACACCTTC; CDR3aa: CASSTGTGGMAGYTF; d_gene: TRBD1; abundance: -; j_gene: TRBJ1-2; v_gene: TRBV5-1
CDR3nt: TGTGCCAGCAGTTCGACAGGGATAGGTCAGCCCCAGCATTTT; CDR3aa: CASSSTGIGQPQHF; d_gene: TRBD1; abundance: -; j_gene: TRBJ1-5; v_gene: TRBV27
CDR3nt: TGTGCCAGCAGCGGGGCCAGCCGAGCTTTCTTT; CDR3aa: CASSGASRAFF; d_gene: -; abundance: -; j_gene: TRBJ1-1; v_gene: TRBV28
CDR3nt: TGTGCCAGCAGTCCAGCTCAGGGGGCGAGGTACAATGAGCAGTTCTTC; CDR3aa: CASSPAQGARYNEQFF; d_gene: TRBD1; abundance: -; j_gene: TRBJ2-1; v_gene: TRBV28
CDR3nt: TGTGCCAGCAGCTTAACAGGGGGCAACAACGAGCAGTACTTC; CDR3aa: CASSLTGGNNEQYF; d_gene: TRBD1; abundance: -; j_gene: TRBJ2-7; v_gene: TRBV7-2
CDR3nt: TGCGCCAGCAGCCCGCCGGGACTAGCGAGGAATGAGCAGTTCTTC; CDR3aa: CASSPPGLARNEQFF; d_gene: TRBD2; abundance: -; j_gene: TRBJ2-1; v_gene: TRBV5-1
CDR3nt: TGCGCCAGCAGCCGGGACAGGGGAAACACTGAAGCTTTCTTT; CDR3aa: CASSRDRGNTEAFF; d_gene: TRBD1; abundance: -; j_gene: TRBJ1-1; v_gene: TRBV5-1
CDR3nt: TGTGCCAGCAGCTTAAGGGGGGACAGGGGTGGATCACCCCTCCACTTT; CDR3aa: CASSLRGDRGGSPLHF; d_gene: TRBD1; abundance: -; j_gene: TRBJ1-6; v_gene: TRBV7-3
CDR3nt: TGTGCCAGCAGCTTAGGAGGACTTCAAGAGACCCAGTACTTC; CDR3aa: CASSLGGLQETQYF; d_gene: -; abundance: once; j_gene: TRBJ2-5; v_gene: TRBV7-9
CDR3nt: TGTGCCTGGAGTCCCACCGGGACAGGCGGTCTAGGGGAGCAGTTCTTC; CDR3aa: CAWSPTGTGGLGEQFF; d_gene: TRBD1; abundance: -; j_gene: TRBJ2-1; v_gene: TRBV30
CDR3nt: TGTGCCAGCAGCTTCCCCCCCCCGGCAGGGGAACGAAGTGGCTACACCTTC; CDR3aa: CASSFPPPAGERSGYTF; d_gene: -; abundance: -; j_gene: TRBJ1-2; v_gene: TRBV5-6
CDR3nt: TGTGCCAGCAGACTTACAGGGGACTACGAGCAGTACTTC; CDR3aa: CASRLTGDYEQYF; d_gene: TRBD1; abundance: -; j_gene: TRBJ2-7; v_gene: TRBV27
CDR3nt: TGTGCCAGCAGCTTATTCGTCAGGGTGGCAGATACGCAGTATTTT; CDR3aa: CASSLFVRVADTQYF; d_gene: -; abundance: -; j_gene: TRBJ2-3; v_gene: TRBV7-9
CDR3nt: TGTGCCAGCAGCTCCAACGGTGCAGTTTTGAGCTCTGGAAACACCATATATTTT; CDR3aa: CASSSNGAVLSSGNTIYF; d_gene: -; abundance: -; j_gene: TRBJ1-3; v_gene: TRBV7-2
CDR3nt: TGTGCCACCAGCAGAGATCGCAGTAATGAAAAACTGTTTTTT; CDR3aa: CATSRDRSNEKLFF; d_gene: -; abundance: -; j_gene: TRBJ1-4; v_gene: TRBV15
CDR3nt: TGTGCCAGCAGCGTTAGCCCCGACCGGGACAGTGGAGAAAAACTGTTTTTT; CDR3aa: CASSVSPDRDSGEKLFF; d_gene: TRBD1; abundance: -; j_gene: TRBJ1-4; v_gene: TRBV9
CDR3nt: TGTGCCAGCAGTTACTCGGGAGGGGGCGATTACGAGCAGTACTTC; CDR3aa: CASSYSGGGDYEQYF; d_gene: -; abundance: once; j_gene: TRBJ2-7; v_gene: TRBV6-5
CDR3nt: TGTGCCAGCAGTGAAAAAACCAGGGGCCGGGGCACCGGGGAGCTGTTTTTT; CDR3aa: CASSEKTRGRGTGELFF; d_gene: -; abundance: few; j_gene: TRBJ2-2; v_gene: TRBV2
CDR3nt: TGTGCCAGCAGCTTAAAAGACAGGGGAGGGACTGAAGCTTTCTTT; CDR3aa: CASSLKDRGGTEAFF; d_gene: TRBD1; abundance: -; j_gene: TRBJ1-1; v_gene: TRBV7-8
CDR3nt: TGTGCCAGCAGTAACAGGGTGGGCAATCAGCCCCAGCATTTT; CDR3aa: CASSNRVGNQPQHF; d_gene: -; abundance: -; j_gene: TRBJ1-5; v_gene: TRBV2
CDR3nt: TGTGCCAGCACCTACCGGTTGGCCTCCAGGGACAATGGCTACACCTTC; CDR3aa: CASTYRLASRDNGYTF; d_gene: -; abundance: -; j_gene: TRBJ1-2; v_gene: TRBV5-4
CDR3nt: TGTGCCAGCAGCACCGCGCAAGCGGGGCCGTACAATGAGCAGTTCTTC; CDR3aa: CASSTAQAGPYNEQFF; d_gene: TRBD2; abundance: -; j_gene: TRBJ2-1; v_gene: TRBV7-8
CDR3nt: TGTGCCATCAGCCCCACTAGCGGGGAATCCTACGAGCAGTACTTC; CDR3aa: CAISPTSGESYEQYF; d_gene: TRBD2; abundance: -; j_gene: TRBJ2-7; v_gene: TRBV10-3
CDR3nt: TGTGCCAGCAGCCAAGAATCAAAGGGTTTTGATGGCTACACCTTC; CDR3aa: CASSQESKGFDGYTF; d_gene: -; abundance: -; j_gene: TRBJ1-2; v_gene: TRBV4-2
CDR3nt: TGTGCCAGCAGTTGGACCGGGGGACAGGGGGGCGGCTACACCTTC; CDR3aa: CASSWTGGQGGGYTF; d_gene: TRBD1; abundance: -; j_gene: TRBJ1-2; v_gene: TRBV6-6
CDR3nt: TGTGCCAGCAGCGGAGGGGAGGGCCACACAGATACGCAGTATTTT; CDR3aa: CASSGGEGHTDTQYF; d_gene: TRBD2; abundance: -; j_gene: TRBJ2-3; v_gene: TRBV9
CDR3nt: TGTGCCAGCAGCTTAGGTGGGGGCAGAGATACGCAGTATTTT; CDR3aa: CASSLGGGRDTQYF; d_gene: -; abundance: -; j_gene: TRBJ2-3; v_gene: TRBV7-2
CDR3nt: TGTGCCATCAGTGAGGAGGCAGGGGATCAGCCCCAGCATTTT; CDR3aa: CAISEEAGDQPQHF; d_gene: -; abundance: -; j_gene: TRBJ1-5; v_gene: TRBV10-3
CDR3nt: TGTGCCAGCAGCCGGGTGGGCGCTGAAGCTTTCTTT; CDR3aa: CASSRVGAEAFF; d_gene: -; abundance: once; j_gene: TRBJ1-1; v_gene: TRBV11-1
CDR3nt: TGTGCCACCAGCAGAGACGCTTTAGGGGGGCCTAATGAAAAACTGTTTTTT; CDR3aa: CATSRDALGGPNEKLFF; d_gene: -; abundance: -; j_gene: TRBJ1-4; v_gene: TRBV15
CDR3nt: TGCAGCGTTGATTTCGCGGATGGCACTGAAGCTTTCTTT; CDR3aa: CSVDFADGTEAFF; d_gene: -; abundance: -; j_gene: TRBJ1-1; v_gene: TRBV29-1
CDR3nt: TGTGCCAGCAGCTTAGACAGGGATCAGTACTTC; CDR3aa: CASSLDRDQYF; d_gene: -; abundance: -; j_gene: TRBJ2-7; v_gene: TRBV13
CDR3nt: TGTGCCAGCTCATCCCGGGACAGGAGAATGGGGTACACAGATACGCAGTATTTT; CDR3aa: CASSSRDRRMGYTDTQYF; d_gene: TRBD1; abundance: -; j_gene: TRBJ2-3; v_gene: TRBV18
CDR3nt: TGTGCCAGCAGTGAAGATGTTCGGGGGGCCGGCTACACCTTC; CDR3aa: CASSEDVRGAGYTF; d_gene: -; abundance: -; j_gene: TRBJ1-2; v_gene: TRBV6-1
CDR3nt: TGTGCCAGCTCCTCAACCACTACAGGGACGGGTCGGTACGAGCAGTACTTC; CDR3aa: CASSSTTTGTGRYEQYF; d_gene: -; abundance: -; j_gene: TRBJ2-7; v_gene: TRBV18
CDR3nt: TGTGCCAGCAGCCTCAACAGGGGGCTGACTAACACTGAAGCTTTCTTT; CDR3aa: CASSLNRGLTNTEAFF; d_gene: TRBD1; abundance: -; j_gene: TRBJ1-1; v_gene: TRBV14
CDR3nt: TGTGCCAGCAGTTACTGGGGACAGGGGGCTTATGGCTACACCTTC; CDR3aa: CASSYWGQGAYGYTF; d_gene: TRBD1; abundance: -; j_gene: TRBJ1-2; v_gene: TRBV6-5
CDR3nt: TGTGCCAGCAGTTACTCGGGGGACAGTTCCTACGAGCAGTACTTC; CDR3aa: CASSYSGDSSYEQYF; d_gene: TRBD1; abundance: -; j_gene: TRBJ2-7; v_gene: TRBV6-6
CDR3nt: TGCGCCAGCAGCTTTACCGGGACAAGGAACACTGAAGCTTTCTTT; CDR3aa: CASSFTGTRNTEAFF; d_gene: -; abundance: -; j_gene: TRBJ1-1; v_gene: TRBV5-1
CDR3nt: TGTGCCAGCAGCCAAGACAGCCCACTAGTGAATGGAAACACCATATATTTT; CDR3aa: CASSQDSPLVNGNTIYF; d_gene: -; abundance: -; j_gene: TRBJ1-3; v_gene: TRBV14
CDR3nt: TGTGCCACCAGCAGAGGATCAGGGGGCGGTCTTTCTGGGGCCAACGTCCTGACTTTC; CDR3aa: CATSRGSGGGLSGANVLTF; d_gene: TRBD1; abundance: -; j_gene: TRBJ2-6; v_gene: TRBV15